The 23 T cell receptor beta chains reported below all come from one sample, sequenced in a study of T cell responses to AZD1222 COVID-19 vaccine. Assay used: immunoSEQ multiplex PCR; TCRdb lists only in-frame clones, some missing. The data show 90,000 to 100,000 clones, roughly 90% seen once. This sample comprised peripheral blood, obtained on day 0 of AZD1222 vaccination. All receptors derive from an adult in good health.

V usage is TRBV11-2 and J usage is TRBJ2-5, with D perhaps matching TRBD1 or TRBD2 (5 bases each). Germline assignment: CDR1 SGHAT and CDR2 FQNNGV. Trimming pared 5 bases from V and 6 bases from J, leaving 22 bases between. The CDR3 is 16 amino acids. CDR3 in DNA: TGTGCCAGCAGCCTAGGAGTAGGGACGGTATTAAAGACCCAGTACTTC. This sequence encodes CASSLGVGTVLKTQYF.

The chain combines TRBV6-2 or TRBV6-3 with TRBJ1-3; possible D gene TRBD1, 5 bases. There are 11 residues in the CDR3. V shed 5 bases and J shed 7 bases, with 6 bases lying between them. Germline V CDR1 and CDR2: MNHEY, SVGEGT. The CDR3 DNA reads as TGTGCCAGCAGTGGGGGGAACACCATATATTTT. It yields the protein CASSGGNTIYF.

J is TRBJ2-2 and V is TRBV27, with D possibly being TRBD2 (6 bases). The germline gives CDR1 MNHEY, CDR2 SMNVEV (reference sequence). Between the trimmed V and J ends, which lost 7 bases and 0 bases, there was a span of 12 bases. The length of the CDR3 is 15 residues. DNA for the CDR3: TGTGCCAGCACTTGGGCTAGCGCGAACACCGGGGAGCTGTTTTTT. Translating gives CASTWASANTGELFF.

V usage is TRBV7-2 and J usage is TRBJ1-2, with 7 bases fitting TRBD1. V dropped 5 bases and J dropped 6; count of bases not matched to a gene: 9. This CDR3 contains 14 residues. Germline CDR1 and CDR2: SGHTA and FQGNSA. The CDR3 is CASSPDRARDGYTF. CDR3 coding DNA: TGTGCCAGCAGCCCAGACAGGGCCCGGGATGGCTACACCTTC.

The sample holds a few counts of this clone. The rearrangement uses TRBV4-2 and TRBJ2-7, with 12 bases matching TRBD2. V was clipped by 4 bases and J by 7 bases; unmatched bases: 17. Germline V gene data show CDR1 as LGHNA and CDR2 as YNFKEQ. The CDR3 sequence is 18 residues long. CDR3 amino acids: CASSPLISGTSGLYEQYF. The CDR3, as DNA: TGTGCCAGCAGCCCGCTCATATCCGGGACTAGCGGGCTCTATGAGCAGTACTTC.

This clone was picked up one time. This rearrangement joins TRBV7-6 to TRBJ2-3, with 7 bases identical to TRBD1. Germline V lookup: CDR1 SGHVS, CDR2 FNYEAQ. V trimming: 3 bases; J trimming: 1 base; junction bases outside the gene matches: 13. The CDR3 is 18 amino acids. The CDR3 sequence is CASSLGRSDRSGTDTQYF. The CDR3 DNA is TGTGCCAGCAGCTTGGGCCGTTCGGACAGGAGCGGCACAGATACGCAGTATTTT.

V is TRBV2 and J is TRBJ1-5; possible D gene TRBD1, 6 bases. The CDR3 contains 15 residues. Germline V CDR1 and CDR2: SNHLY, FYNNEI. Deletions cut 2 bases from V and 2 bases from J, with 10 bases between. CDR3 sequence reads: CASSERGVGNQPQHF. The CDR3 DNA follows: TGTGCCAGCAGTGAAAGGGGGGTCGGCAATCAGCCCCAGCATTTT.

This clone was detected a few times. The V call is TRBV4-3, the J call TRBJ2-5, with TRBD1 matching 7 bases. Germline V lookup: CDR1 LGHNA, CDR2 YSLEER. The CDR3 totals 14 residues. J gave up 7 bases and V 4 bases, and 9 bases lay outside the gene matches. CDR3 region: CASSPAEGAGTQYF. Here the CDR3 DNA reads TGCGCCAGCAGCCCCGCCGAGGGGGCTGGGACCCAGTACTTC.

The table lists this clone with a few counts. The V call is TRBV12-5, the J call TRBJ2-3, with D possibly matching TRBD1 (5 bases). Trimming stripped 1 base from V and 5 bases from J, with 10 bases between. The CDR3 loop spans 14 amino acids. Germline V lookup: CDR1 LGHNT, CDR2 FRNRAP. The CDR3 spells CASGLGLQGDTQYF. CDR3 sequence (DNA): TGTGCTAGTGGTTTGGGCCTGCAGGGAGATACGCAGTATTTT.

This clone was detected a few times. J is TRBJ2-5 and V is TRBV11-2; no clear D. The germline gives CDR1 SGHAT, CDR2 FQNNGV. The CDR3 consists of 13 residues. V lost 3 bases and J 4 bases, leaving 9 bases between the germline ends. The CDR3 bases are TGTGCCAGCAGCTTCATCGACACAGAGACCCAGTACTTC. The encoded protein is CASSFIDTETQYF.

The chain employs TRBV30 and TRBJ1-1; a possible D gene is TRBD1 (5 bases). CDR3 length: 13 amino acids. CDR1 is GTSNPN, CDR2 SVGIG, per germline (reference sequence). V was clipped by 0 bases and J by 10 bases, with 15 bases between them. DNA for the CDR3: TGTGCCTGGAGTGTACGTCAGGGAATCGCAGCTTTCTTT. It is translated as CAWSVRQGIAAFF.

V gene TRBV7-9 combines with J gene TRBJ2-3; 12 bases agree with TRBD2. Germline CDR1 is SEHNR and CDR2 is FQNEAQ (reference sequence). The CDR3 has 15 amino acids. V shed 6 bases, J shed 5 bases, and the junction held 6 bases outside the gene matches. The CDR3 here is CASRTGLAGIDTQYF. The CDR3 DNA follows: TGTGCCAGCAGAACAGGACTAGCGGGAATAGATACGCAGTATTTT.

The rearrangement uses TRBV27 and TRBJ1-2, with TRBD1 as a possible D gene (6 bases). The CDR3 runs to 13 residues. Germline V gives CDR1 MNHEY, CDR2 SMNVEV (reference sequence). Trimming removed 7 bases from V and 3 bases from J, with 12 bases in between. The CDR3 DNA reads TGTGCCAGCAAAAGACAGGAGGACTATGGCTACACCTTC. Amino acids: CASKRQEDYGYTF.

About this clone itself: The same CDR3 also results from other DNA sequences found in this sample. CDR3 loop: CASSPGQGYEQYF. The CDR3 DNA sequence: TGTGCCAGCAGCCCAGGACAGGGCTACGAGCAGTACTTC. The V call is TRBV7-3, the J call TRBJ2-7; 8 nucleotides align to TRBD1. CDR1 is SGHTA, CDR2 FQGTGA, per germline. After removal of 5 bases from V and 3 bases from J, the junction contained 3 bases not matched to a gene. This CDR3 is built from 13 residues.

The rearrangement links TRBV18 to TRBJ1-1, with a possible D match to TRBD1 (5 bases). The germline CDR1 and CDR2 sequences are KGHSH and LQKENI. The CDR3 contains 16 residues. The ends were cut back, 3 bases at V and 1 base at J, with 15 bases in the middle. The CDR3 bases are TGTGCCAGCTCACCCATGATCCGGGGGACGAACACTGAAGCTTTCTTT. As protein: CASSPMIRGTNTEAFF.

In nucleotides, the CDR3 is TGTGCCAGCATCCTCAACTGGGGGGGAGGTCAGCCCCAGCATTTT. Translated: CASILNWGGGQPQHF. V is TRBV6-5 and J is TRBJ1-5; D is possibly TRBD1 (5 bases). This CDR3 is built from 15 residues. V was clipped by 7 bases and J by 6 bases, with 19 bases between them. Per germline, CDR1 MNHEY and CDR2 SVGAGI.

The CDR3, as DNA: TGTGCCAGCAGCCCGTATAATGGACAGGGGGCAAATGGCTACACCTTC. Protein: CASSPYNGQGANGYTF. This chain joins TRBV7-9 and TRBJ1-2; 11 bases align to TRBD1. The CDR3 sequence is 16 residues long. V lost 5 bases and J lost 6; bases outside the gene matches: 11. The germline V gene has CDR1 SEHNR and CDR2 FQNEAQ (reference sequence).

This clone occurred once. This chain uses TRBV2 with TRBJ2-7; 11 bases match TRBD2. This CDR3 is built from 14 residues. The germline CDR1 and CDR2 sequences are SNHLY and FYNNEI. V trimming: 7 bases; J trimming: 6 bases; junction bases outside the gene matches: 8. CDR3 sequence reads: CASTATSGETEQYF. The CDR3 DNA sequence: TGTGCCAGCACAGCGACTAGCGGGGAGACCGAGCAGTACTTC.

The genes are TRBV6-2 or TRBV6-3 and TRBJ1-5; tentatively, D is TRBD1 (6 bases). V lost 5 bases to trimming and J lost 4 bases, with 12 bases between them. The CDR3 contains 14 residues. Germline V gene sequence: CDR1 MNHEY, CDR2 SVGEGT. CDR3 nucleotides: TGTGCCAGCAGTACGCGACAGGAGAATCAGCCCCAGCATTTT. It is translated as CASSTRQENQPQHF.

The chain carries TRBV15 and TRBJ1-1, with D perhaps TRBD1 (5 bases). Germline-derived CDR1 and CDR2 are LNHNV and YYDKDF (reference sequence). The CDR3 runs to 15 residues. V lost 1 base to trimming and J lost 5 bases, with 14 bases between them. The CDR3 DNA follows: TGTGCCACCAGCAGAGGAGGGGCCGGACGGACTGAAGCTTTCTTT. Translation: CATSRGGAGRTEAFF.

This clone was picked up a small number of times. The chain employs TRBV7-9 and TRBJ1-6, with D tentatively TRBD1 (6 bases). CDR1 and CDR2 from the germline V gene are SEHNR and FQNEAQ (reference sequence). The CDR3 has 15 amino acids. Trimming pared 4 bases from V and 9 bases from J, leaving 16 bases between. CDR3 amino acids: CASSSLDGGASPLHF. In DNA, the CDR3 is TGTGCCAGCAGCTCCCTGGATGGGGGGGCTTCACCCCTCCACTTT.

In its sample, this clone was seen once. The chain couples TRBV28 to TRBJ1-2; D perhaps matches TRBD1 (6 bases). V was pared by 6 bases and J by 8 bases, with 25 bases between. This CDR3 has 16 residues. Germline assignment: CDR1 MDHEN and CDR2 SYDVKM. CDR3 nucleotides: TGTGCCAGCAGCCTAGGGGGGGCAGGGGTTGAGGGCGGCTACACCTTC. Protein: CASSLGGAGVEGGYTF.

This chain connects TRBV19 to TRBJ2-1, with 9 bases fitting TRBD2. In germline, CDR1 is LNHDA, CDR2 SQIVND (reference sequence). This CDR3 contains 15 residues. With V trimmed by 3 bases and J by 8 bases, 8 bases remained unmatched. The CDR3 sequence is CASSIKAGGIYEQFF. The CDR3 region has the DNA TGTGCCAGTAGTATCAAAGCGGGAGGAATCTATGAGCAGTTCTTC.